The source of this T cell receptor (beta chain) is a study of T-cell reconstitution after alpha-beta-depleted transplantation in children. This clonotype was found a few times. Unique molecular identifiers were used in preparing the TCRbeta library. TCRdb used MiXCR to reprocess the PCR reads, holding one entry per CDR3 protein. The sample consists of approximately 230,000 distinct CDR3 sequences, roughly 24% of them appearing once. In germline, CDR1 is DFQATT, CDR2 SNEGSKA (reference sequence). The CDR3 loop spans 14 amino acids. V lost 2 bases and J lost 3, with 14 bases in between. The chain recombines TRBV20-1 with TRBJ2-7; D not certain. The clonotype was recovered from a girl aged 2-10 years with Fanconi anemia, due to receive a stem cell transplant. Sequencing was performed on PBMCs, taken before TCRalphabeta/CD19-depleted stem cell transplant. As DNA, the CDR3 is TGCAGTGCTAGATCGGACCTTTCTATCTACGAGCAGTACTTC. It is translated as CSARSDLSIYEQYF.